This TCR beta chain was profiled in a study of post-analysis software for immune sequencing data (dated by TCRdb to the mid-2010s). Regarding the research as a whole: The recorded disease courses included relapsing-remitting, secondary progressive and progressive-relapsing multiple sclerosis, and some patients had no subtype annotation. A subset of samples was prepared in parallel using single-end sample barcoding, then pooled and co-amplified after Illumina adapter ligation. Patient repertoires were compared against 11 previously published healthy control repertoires from donors aged roughly 6 to 28 years. Study-wide findings and limitations: The multiple sclerosis patient group was slightly younger than the control group. Direct clustering with F measure revealed strong co-clustering of samples prepared in the same batch, which led to a batch-effect correction. Roughly 5 TRBV segments, including TRBV5-6, TRBV5-1 and TRBV20-1, were significantly more frequent in patients than controls. Significantly lower normalized Chao1 diversity was found in multiple sclerosis patients than in controls, suggesting substantial peripheral T-cell clonal expansion.

The protocol used for the library was PCR. This sample was sequenced with an Illumina HiSeq 2500. To reduce PCR and sequencing biases, unique molecular identifiers were incorporated into the TCR beta cDNA libraries. Approximately 500,000 cDNA molecules were obtained per 1 to 10 million input T cells, so each molecule approximated one T cell. The patient libraries were prepared and sequenced with the same protocol used for the earlier healthy control dataset. Within a given batch, samples were prepared together, multiplexed and sequenced on the same HiSeq lane. The authors' analysis ran thus. MIGEC was used to process the raw barcoded reads, and molecular identifier groups with only a single read were discarded before consensus assembly and CDR3 extraction. VDJtools was used for post-analysis of the clonotype tables, and diversity was normalized by down-sampling every dataset to the size of the smallest sample. In repertoire overlap clustering, CDR3 amino acid sequences, but not nucleotide sequences, were matched to correct batch-related cross-sample contamination. The raw public reads went through TCRdb reprocessing: fastp at Q25, MiXCR clone calling, in-frame beta chains kept. For every CDR3 protein sequence, its rows merge into one entry that carries the most common genes and DNA. Here the V and J calls rest on TCRdb's processing, not on the authors' analysis. The sample table records about 680,000 distinct CDR3 sequences; around 60% of these occur just once. Of the sample, roughly 10% is held by the ten largest clones.

To demonstrate the VDJtools post-analysis software, TCR beta repertoires were profiled from the peripheral blood of about 13 young patients with multiple sclerosis. The multiple sclerosis patients were children and adolescents between about 6 and 16 years of age. V is clipped by 3 bases and J by 6 bases, and the sequence between their germline boundaries is 19 bases long. CDR1 and CDR2 are drawn from the germline V gene (reference sequence): DFQATT, SNEGSKA. The CDR3 runs 15 amino acids, cysteine and phenylalanine included. Only CDR3 DNA remains: 45 bases, in frame from the first base. This clonotype was picked up a small number of times. It has no known antigen specificity. No quality values exist for individual bases; no much larger clone is one base distant.

The TCR comes from a girl aged 2-10 years with multiple sclerosis. Sequences were obtained from blood. The V gene is TRBV20-1 and the J gene is TRBJ2-3; the best D guess is TRBD1, with 6 bases matching. The encoded CDR3 is CSARAAQGALDTQYF. The bases read TGCAGTGCTAGGGCGGCACAGGGTGCATTGGATACGCAGTATTTT.